What follows are 10 T cell receptor beta chains derived from one specimen sequenced in a study of blood T cell repertoires in COVID-19. Sequencing was performed with immunoSEQ multiplex PCR; in TCRdb, only in-frame clones are kept and a portion is missing. Here the sample spans over 200,000 clones, 75% to 90% being singletons. The sequenced sample was peripheral blood. The source of these receptors is a man aged 55 to 70 who had recovered from COVID-19.

The V gene is TRBV10-3, the J gene TRBJ1-2; the match to TRBD1 covers 11 bases. The CDR3 loop spans 15 amino acids. Germline V gene data show CDR1 as ENHRY and CDR2 as SYGVKD. The V and J ends lost 6 bases and 4 bases, in that order; junction bases with no gene match: 7. CDR3 region: CAIRGQGALGYGYTF. CDR3 nucleotide sequence: TGTGCCATCAGAGGACAGGGGGCGCTAGGCTATGGCTACACCTTC.

The genes are TRBV19 and TRBJ1-5; no firm D call. Trimming left V 0 bases short and J 8 bases short, with 17 bases between. CDR3 length: 16 residues. Germline V gene data show CDR1 as LNHDA and CDR2 as SQIVND (reference sequence). In DNA form, the CDR3 reads TGTGCCAGTAGTATAGAGGCCAGGAGAGGAGGGAAGCCCCAGCATTTT. It is translated as CASSIEARRGGKPQHF.

This clone was seen just once. V is TRBV5-1 and J is TRBJ1-2, with a tentative D call TRBD1 (5 bases). Trimming took off 0 bases at V and 4 bases at J, with 13 bases between the two ends. Germline V CDR1 and CDR2: SGHRS, YFSETQ. This CDR3 comprises 15 residues. The CDR3 nucleotides read TGCGCCAGCAGCTTGGATGGACACAGATCCTATGGCTACACCTTC. As protein: CASSLDGHRSYGYTF.

The chain couples TRBV5-1 to TRBJ1-5; D gene unclear. This CDR3 has 15 residues. From germline, CDR1 is SGHRS and CDR2 YFSETQ. Trimming removed 1 base at V and 3 bases at J, with 11 bases between. CDR3 residues: CASSLTGADNQPQHF. The CDR3 region has the DNA TGCGCCAGCAGCTTGACCGGAGCGGACAATCAGCCCCAGCATTTT.

The CDR3 region has the DNA TGTGCCAGCAGCTTAGTCGGGACAGCATATAATTCACCCCTCCACTTT. It yields the protein CASSLVGTAYNSPLHF. This chain joins TRBV7-2 and TRBJ1-6, with TRBD1 identical over 7 bases. Germline V gene lookup returns CDR1 SGHTA and CDR2 FQGNSA. The V segment lost 1 base and the J segment 4 bases; nucleotides outside the gene matches: 4. There are 16 residues in the CDR3.

The chain employs TRBV5-1 and TRBJ1-3; 10 positions agree with TRBD1. Trimming removed 4 bases from V and 1 base from J; junction bases left unmatched: 5. Germline V gives CDR1 SGHRS, CDR2 YFSETQ. The length of the CDR3 is 16 residues. The CDR3 sequence: CASSAGDRGSGNTIYF. The CDR3 nucleotides are TGCGCCAGCAGCGCCGGGGACAGGGGTTCTGGAAACACCATATATTTT.

This rearrangement joins TRBV7-9 to TRBJ1-4; D remains unclear. This CDR3 spans 15 amino acids. Germline V gene sequence: CDR1 SEHNR, CDR2 FQNEAQ (reference sequence). The V gene lost 4 bases and the J gene lost 3 bases, with 12 bases spanning the gap. Here the CDR3 DNA reads TGTGCCAGCAGCTCAATTCAGATATCTAATGAAAAACTGTTTTTT. It is translated as CASSSIQISNEKLFF.

The DNA for the CDR3 is TGTGCCAGCAGCCAAACTCCGGACGGGATAATGACCTACGAGCAGTACTTC. Amino acids: CASSQTPDGIMTYEQYF. The chain combines TRBV7-6 with TRBJ2-7; weak D call: TRBD2 (5 bases). Germline V gives CDR1 SGHVS, CDR2 FNYEAQ. Trimming cost V 5 bases and J 2 bases, with 22 bases left between them. The CDR3 is 17 amino acids.

This chain joins TRBV5-1 and TRBJ1-1; TRBD1 agrees at 7 bases. The length of the CDR3 is 15 residues. Germline lookup yields CDR1 SGHRS and CDR2 YFSETQ. J gave up 4 bases and V 0 bases, and 6 bases lay outside the gene matches. The CDR3 DNA reads TGCGCCAGCAGCTTGGACAGGGGAGGTTCCACTGAAGCTTTCTTT. Amino acid sequence: CASSLDRGGSTEAFF.

This sequence joins TRBV7-3 and TRBJ1-1; TRBD1 is a possible D gene (6 bases). The CDR3 is 14 residues long. Germline V lookup: CDR1 SGHTA, CDR2 FQGTGA. Trimming removed 4 bases at V and 4 bases at J, with 13 bases between. CDR3 residues: CASSSGGPSTEAFF. The DNA of the CDR3 is TGTGCCAGCAGCTCGGGGGGCCCGAGCACTGAAGCTTTCTTT.